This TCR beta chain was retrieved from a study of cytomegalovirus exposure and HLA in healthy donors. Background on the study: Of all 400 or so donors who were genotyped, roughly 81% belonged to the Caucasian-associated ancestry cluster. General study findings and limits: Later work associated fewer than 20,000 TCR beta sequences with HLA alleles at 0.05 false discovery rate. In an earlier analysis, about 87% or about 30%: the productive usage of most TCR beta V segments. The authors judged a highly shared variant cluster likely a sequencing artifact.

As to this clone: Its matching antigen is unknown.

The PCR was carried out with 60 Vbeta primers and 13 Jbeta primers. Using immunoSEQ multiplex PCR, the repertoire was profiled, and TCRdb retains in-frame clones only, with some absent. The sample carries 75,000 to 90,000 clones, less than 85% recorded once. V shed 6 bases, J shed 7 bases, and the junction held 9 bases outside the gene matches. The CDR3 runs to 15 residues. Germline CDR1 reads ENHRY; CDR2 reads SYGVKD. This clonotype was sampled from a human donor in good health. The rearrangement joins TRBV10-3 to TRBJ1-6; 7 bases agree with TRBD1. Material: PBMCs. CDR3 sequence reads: CAIRDPGGKNSPLHF. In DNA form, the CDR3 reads TGTGCCATCAGGGACCCAGGGGGAAAGAATTCACCCCTCCACTTT.